One and the same sample provided the 9 T cell receptor beta chains below, sequenced in a study of T cell clonotyping in hematopoietic cell transplantation. Sequencing used immunoSEQ multiplex PCR; TCRdb keeps in-frame clones, though not all of them. The sample records nearly 9,000 clones, 80% to 95% being singletons. The starting material was PBMCs, obtained 100 days after allogeneic stem cell transplant. These receptors came from a male patient aged 50 or older who had an allogeneic stem cell transplant from a related donor, so T cells may come from the graft donor. Some clones in this sample may be carry-over from other donors' samples.

V and J are TRBV5-1 and TRBJ1-1, with unresolved D. The CDR3 loop spans 13 amino acids. V gave up 4 bases and J gave up 5 bases, with 12 bases separating them. The germline gives CDR1 SGHRS, CDR2 YFSETQ. CDR3 sequence (DNA): TGCGCCAGCAGCGCAGGTGGGTGGACTGAAGCTTTCTTT. Translation gives CASSAGGWTEAFF.

This chain links TRBV27 with TRBJ1-3; D not certain. The length of the CDR3 is 15 residues. Germline values: CDR1 MNHEY, CDR2 SMNVEV (reference sequence). The V and J ends lost 4 bases and 4 bases respectively, with 14 bases between them. CDR3 sequence: CASSSDGPLGNTIYF. Here the CDR3 DNA reads TGTGCCAGCAGTTCGGACGGACCACTCGGAAACACCATATATTTT.

The rearrangement uses TRBV4-3 and TRBJ1-6, with D maybe TRBD1 (6 bases). Germline assignment: CDR1 LGHNA and CDR2 YSLEER. The CDR3 totals 15 residues. Trimming pared 4 bases from V and 10 bases from J, leaving 17 bases between. CDR3 residues: CASSPRETGRSPLHF. The CDR3 nucleotides read TGCGCCAGCAGCCCTCGGGAGACAGGTCGCTCACCCCTCCACTTT.

The chain couples TRBV30 to TRBJ1-1, with 9 bases aligning to TRBD1. V shed 5 bases and J 1 base; nucleotides not matched to a gene: 2. There are 13 residues in the CDR3. CDR1 and CDR2 from the germline V gene are GTSNPN and SVGIG (reference sequence). CDR3 sequence: CAWGTGTNTEAFF. In DNA, the CDR3 is TGTGCCTGGGGGACAGGGACGAACACTGAAGCTTTCTTT.

The chain joins TRBV7-8 to TRBJ2-7, with TRBD1 matching 9 bases. Trimming removed 9 bases from V and 0 bases from J; junction bases left unmatched: 12. Germline lookup yields CDR1 SGHVS and CDR2 FQNEAQ. The CDR3 is 16 amino acids. CDR3 in amino acids: CASRREGTGRSYEQYF. The CDR3 DNA reads as TGTGCCAGTCGCAGAGAAGGGACAGGGCGCTCCTACGAGCAGTACTTC.

The J gene is TRBJ2-7, the V gene TRBV2, with 7 bases matching TRBD1. CDR1 and CDR2 (germline): SNHLY, FYNNEI. V lost 5 bases, J lost 0 bases, and 1 base stayed unmatched. The CDR3 covers 13 residues. The CDR3 DNA follows: TGTGCCAGCAGTTGGGACAGCTCCTACGAGCAGTACTTC. This encodes CASSWDSSYEQYF.

This chain connects TRBV5-1 to TRBJ2-5; D is possibly TRBD2 (6 bases). V lost 0 bases and J 4 bases, leaving 13 bases between the germline ends. The length of the CDR3 is 15 residues. Germline loops: CDR1 SGHRS, CDR2 YFSETQ. The CDR3 bases are TGCGCCAGCAGCTTGGCCTTGAGGAGGGCAGAGACCCAGTACTTC. This gives the protein CASSLALRRAETQYF.

This clone appeared once. CDR3 DNA sequence: TGTGCCAGCAGCTTACGACAGACGAGCTCCTACGAGCAGTACTTC. It yields the protein CASSLRQTSSYEQYF. The V gene is TRBV7-9, the J gene TRBJ2-7; possibly TRBD1 for D (5 bases). Trimming shortened V by 2 bases and J by 0 bases, and 11 bases separated the two germline ends. The CDR3 contains 15 residues. CDR1 and CDR2 from the germline V gene are SEHNR and FQNEAQ (reference sequence).

Here the CDR3 DNA reads TGTGCCAGTAGTATAGCGGGTGAGCAGTTCTTC. Its translation: CASSIAGEQFF. The gene calls are TRBV19 and TRBJ2-1; D ambiguous. V lost 1 base and J 9 bases, leaving 4 bases between the germline ends. The V gene's germline CDR1 is LNHDA and CDR2 SQIVND (reference sequence). The CDR3 length is 11 residues.